What follows is one T cell receptor beta chain and its context. The antigen is not known. The data were obtained in a study of cytomegalovirus exposure and HLA in healthy donors. Study-wide points: Sequences of the TCR beta chain were said to predict the HLA-A and HLA-B alleles of most subjects accurately.

Amplification used 60 Vbeta primers and 13 Jbeta primers. The method was immunoSEQ multiplex PCR; TCRdb's version includes in-frame clones alone and lacks a portion of them. The repertoire holds approximately 220,000 clones, with about 80% as singletons. Germline CDR1 and CDR2: MNHEY and SMNVEV (reference sequence). Trimming at V came to 5 bases and at J to 7 bases, leaving 21 bases not matched to a gene. The CDR3 has 19 amino acids. The receptor comes from a man younger than 30 in good health and CMV-seronegative. What was sequenced was PBMCs. V is TRBV27 and J is TRBJ2-1, with TRBD2 identical over 9 bases. DNA of the CDR3: TGTGCCAGCAGTCCAACCCTTCTTACTGGAAGCGGGAGGATGAATGAGCAGTTCTTC. Amino acids: CASSPTLLTGSGRMNEQFF.